This is a list of T cell receptor beta chains from one sample in a study of cytomegalovirus exposure and HLA in healthy donors. Method: immunoSEQ multiplex PCR; TCRdb's copy keeps in-frame clones and lacks some. Among 100,000 to 150,000 clones listed, around four fifths were seen once. The sample comprised PBMCs. The origin of the receptors is a boy between 10 and 17 years old in good health and CMV-seronegative. Both conserved end residues are part of each CDR3. A D gene is named only where the DNA matches it firmly.

>.|TRBJ1-2|TRBV7-8
TGTGCCAGCAGAAGTTCCCCCACAGTCGACTATGGCTACACCTTC
CASRSSPTVDYGYTF
>TRBD2|TRBJ2-2|TRBV11-2
TGTGCCAGCAGCAAGGGACTAGCGGGAGGTTACGGCGGAGGGGAGCTGTTTTTT
CASSKGLAGGYGGGELFF
>.|TRBJ1-1|TRBV5-4
TGTGCCAGCAGCTTGAGGGGGAACACTGAAGCTTTCTTT
CASSLRGNTEAFF
>TRBD1|TRBJ1-3|TRBV6-5
TGTGCCAGCACAAGACAGGGGTTTGGAAACACCATATATTTT
CASTRQGFGNTIYF
>.|TRBJ1-2|TRBV5-8
TGTGCCAGCAGCTTGGAACCGGCTAACTATGGCTACACCTTC
CASSLEPANYGYTF
>.|TRBJ1-2|TRBV5-1
TGCGCCAGCAGCCCCGGGGGAGGATATGGCTACACCTTC
CASSPGGGYGYTF
>.|TRBJ1-5|TRBV4-1
TGCGCCAGCAGCCAATTTCCGGGGTCTCAGCCCCAGCATTTT
CASSQFPGSQPQHF
>TRBD2|TRBJ2-3|TRBV7-9
TGTGCCAGCAGCCTCACGGGAGGGGAAATAGATACGCAGTATTTT
CASSLTGGEIDTQYF
>.|TRBJ1-3|TRBV6-1
TGTGCCAGCAGTGAAAGGGGCTCTGGAAACACCATATATTTT
CASSERGSGNTIYF
>TRBD2|TRBJ2-3|TRBV29-1
TGCAGCGCCGACTCGGAGCGGGATTATGATACGCAGTATTTT
CSADSERDYDTQYF
>.|TRBJ2-3|TRBV9
TGTGCCAGCAGCCCTGTTCGAGATACGCAGTATTTT
CASSPVRDTQYF
>TRBD1|TRBJ2-2|TRBV7-9
TGTGCCAGCAGCTTAGGGGACAGGGAAGTTGATTCGGCCGGGGAGCTGTTTTTT
CASSLGDREVDSAGELFF
>TRBD1|TRBJ1-1|TRBV4-1
TGCGCCAGCAGGGGACAGGGGAACACTGAAGCTTTCTTT
CASRGQGNTEAFF
>.|TRBJ2-5|TRBV5-1
TGCGCCAGCAGCTGGGCATCGGTGCAAGAGACCCAGTACTTC
CASSWASVQETQYF
>.|TRBJ2-1|TRBV6-1
TGTGCCAGCAAATCGCTGGCGGGACCCATCAATGAGCAGTTCTTC
CASKSLAGPINEQFF
>.|TRBJ2-7|TRBV7-6
TGTGCCAGCAGCCCAGGGACACCCTCCTACGAGCAGTACTTC
CASSPGTPSYEQYF
>TRBD2|TRBJ2-3|TRBV5-1
TGCGCCAGCACATCTAGCGGAACGACAGATACGCAGTATTTT
CASTSSGTTDTQYF
>TRBD1|TRBJ1-1|TRBV29-1
TGCAGCGTTGAAGATCAGGTCCAGGGGGCGGATACTGAAGCTTTCTTT
CSVEDQVQGADTEAFF
>.|TRBJ1-2|TRBV30
TGTGCCTGGAGTGTACGGAGGGAAGGCTACACCTTC
CAWSVRREGYTF
>TRBD1|TRBJ2-1|TRBV6-6
TGTGCCAGCAGTGGCCGACAGGGGAGTAATGAGCAGTTCTTC
CASSGRQGSNEQFF
>TRBD2|TRBJ2-7|TRBV4-1
TGCGCCAGCAGCCAAGTACCGGGAGGGTCCTACGAGCAGTACTTC
CASSQVPGGSYEQYF
>.|TRBJ2-3|TRBV18
TGTGCCAGCTCACCAAGCCGGGAGACAGATACGCAGTATTTT
CASSPSRETDTQYF
>TRBD1|TRBJ1-1|TRBV6-5
TGTGCCAGCAGGCTGGGACAGCAGAACACTGAAGCTTTCTTT
CASRLGQQNTEAFF
>TRBD1|TRBJ1-3|TRBV5-6
TGTGCCAGCAGCTTGAGACCCGGGACAGGCACACTCCGGGAGGACACCATATATTTT
CASSLRPGTGTLREDTIYF
>.|TRBJ1-1|TRBV11-2
TGTGCCAGCAGCTTTAGGGGCCTGGTAGTGAACACTGAAGCTTTCTTT
CASSFRGLVVNTEAFF
>TRBD2|TRBJ2-1|TRBV6-5
TGTGCCAGCAGTTTGACTAGCGGGCAACACAATGAGCAGTTCTTC
CASSLTSGQHNEQFF
>TRBD2|TRBJ2-3|TRBV7-2
TGTGCCAGCAGCTCATCTAGCGGGGACAGCACAGATACGCAGTATTTT
CASSSSSGDSTDTQYF
>TRBD2|TRBJ2-3|TRBV10-2
TGCGCCAGCAGTGAGAAACGGACTAGCGTTTACACAGATACGCAGTATTTT
CASSEKRTSVYTDTQYF
>.|TRBJ1-6|TRBV27
TGTGCCAGCAGTTTATACTGGGAAGGCAGGGGTTCACCCCTCCACTTT
CASSLYWEGRGSPLHF
>TRBD2|TRBJ2-1|TRBV4-1
TGCGCCAGTTCTAGCGGATACAATGAGCAGTTCTTC
CASSSGYNEQFF
>.|TRBJ2-3|TRBV27
TGTGCCAGCAGTCCCTCCCCTGCTACTAGAATCACAGATACGCAGTATTTT
CASSPSPATRITDTQYF
>.|TRBJ1-3|TRBV7-9
TGTGCCAGCAGCGGCCTCTCTGGAAACACCATATATTTT
CASSGLSGNTIYF
>.|TRBJ1-1|TRBV6-5
TGTGCCAGCAGTTACTCGTTTCAGGGTAGGACTGAAGCTTTCTTT
CASSYSFQGRTEAFF
>.|TRBJ2-7|TRBV11-2
TGTGCCAGCAGCTTATTTTCGGGGAGCGCACCATACGAGCAGTACTTC
CASSLFSGSAPYEQYF
>TRBD2|TRBJ2-7|TRBV29-1
TGCAGCGTTCGGGAGGGCCCAGGTATAGACGAGCAGTACTTC
CSVREGPGIDEQYF
>.|TRBJ2-5|TRBV7-9
TGTGCCAGCAGCTTAGGGGGAGGAGAGACCCAGTACTTC
CASSLGGGETQYF
>TRBD2|TRBJ2-3|TRBV7-8
TGTGCCAGCAGCTCGAGACTCACTAGCGGGAAGAGCACAGATACGCAGTATTTT
CASSSRLTSGKSTDTQYF
>.|TRBJ1-4|TRBV13
TGTGCCAGCAGCTTAAGTTTCGGAAAACTGTTTTTT
CASSLSFGKLFF
>.|TRBJ1-1|TRBV4-3
TGCGCCAGCAGCCAAGAAGAGGGACTTGGTGAAGCTTTCTTT
CASSQEEGLGEAFF
>.|TRBJ1-5|TRBV4-1
TGCGCCAGCAGCCAGGGGCCCAGCAATCAGCCCCAGCATTTT
CASSQGPSNQPQHF
>.|TRBJ2-3|TRBV7-7
TGTGCCAGCAGCTTAGTCGGCGGAGATACGCAGTATTTT
CASSLVGGDTQYF
>.|TRBJ1-2|TRBV5-6
TGTGCCAGCAGCTTGGGACAGGAGGGCTACACCTTC
CASSLGQEGYTF
>.|TRBJ2-7|TRBV10-3
TGTGCCATCAGTGAAAGTAATGGGGCCTCTGAGCAGTACTTC
CAISESNGASEQYF
>.|TRBJ1-1|TRBV5-4
TGTGCCAGCAGCTTCGACAGGAACACTGAAGCTTTCTTT
CASSFDRNTEAFF
>TRBD2|TRBJ2-1|TRBV5-3
TGTGCCAGAAGCCAATCCCCGGACAGATCGTATAGCGGGGAACAAGGGGAGCAGTTCTTC
CARSQSPDRSYSGEQGEQFF